What follows is one T cell receptor (beta chain) and its context. MiXCR, applied by TCRdb to the PCR reads, yields one record per CDR3 protein. The sample has approximately 7,800 distinct CDR3 sequences; about 46% are singletons. These data belong to a study of immune characterization of retroperitoneal liposarcoma. The CDR3 spans 18 residues. The V end lost 1 base, the J end lost 11 bases, and 29 bases lay between the germline ends. Germline values: CDR1 MNHEY, CDR2 SVGEGT. The source of this sequence is a male donor with retroperitoneal liposarcoma. The chain carries TRBV6-2 or TRBV6-3 and TRBJ2-5; D is unclear. Sequencing used tumor tissue. CDR3 DNA sequence: TGTGCCAGCAGTTACTACGCTGACCTCCCCGGGTCCTACAATGAGCAGTACTTC. This translates into CASSYYADLPGSYNEQYF.